This T cell receptor (beta chain) was captured by sequencing in a study of blood T cell repertoires in COVID-19. The wider study: Acute and convalescent COVID-19 samples came from the United States, Italy and Spain.

Membership in each cohort depended on participant-reported clinical history. Cohort 3 recovered donors had two negative PCRs, clearance, or symptom resolution. Sequencing was performed with immunoSEQ multiplex PCR; in TCRdb, only in-frame clones are kept and a portion is missing. Among under 250,000 clones, over 75% were seen once, and the ten largest hold roughly 3.5%. The origin of this receptor is a woman aged 60 to 75 who had recovered from COVID-19. Material for sequencing was PBMCs or T cells enriched from blood (not recorded which).

The CDR3 nucleotides read TGTGCCAGCTCACAAGGACAGGGTTCGGAGCAGCCCCAGCATTTT. It is translated as CASSQGQGSEQPQHF. The chain joins TRBV18 to TRBJ1-5, with 8 positions matching TRBD1. With V trimmed by 4 bases and J by 7 bases, 9 bases remained unmatched. The CDR3 is 15 residues long. CDR1 KGHSH and CDR2 LQKENI come from the germline V gene.